These 29 T cell receptor beta chains came from one sample sequenced in a study of shared clonotypes between healthy human individuals (dated by TCRdb to about 2020). Library preparation was by the immunoSEQ multiplex PCR assay. TCRdb re-hosts the immuneACCESS table, in-frame sequences only. Its copies lack some clones; in the studies checked, an unresolved V gene accounts for under half of them, and the cause for the rest is not known. The sample includes roughly 1,800,000 clones, with about 94% observed a single time. The top ten clonotypes cover 1.2% of the sample. CD8 naive samples consisted of CD45RO-negative cells that were positively selected for CCR7, yielding a CD45RA+CCR7+ population without TemRA cells. Input material: naive CD8+ T cells sorted from blood. The intended sense of this specimen's cell subset or site label: CD45RA+CCR7+. The receptors derive from a young man in good health.

The V and J genes are TRBV4-1 and TRBJ2-1, with D perhaps TRBD1 (5 bases). The CDR3 runs to 12 residues. Trimming took 3 bases from V and 8 from J, leaving 8 bases between them. From germline, CDR1 is MGHRA and CDR2 YSYEKL. This CDR3 is CASSHRVDEQFF. In DNA form, the CDR3 reads TGCGCCAGCAGCCACAGGGTGGATGAGCAGTTCTTC.

This sequence joins TRBV4-1 and TRBJ2-7; D gene ambiguous. V was clipped by 3 bases and J by 6 bases, with 9 bases between them. CDR1 MGHRA and CDR2 YSYEKL come from the germline V gene. The CDR3 consists of 12 residues. This chain's CDR3 is CASSHIDGEQYF. The CDR3, as DNA: TGCGCCAGCAGCCACATCGACGGCGAGCAGTACTTC.

The chain couples TRBV6-5 to TRBJ1-6; TRBD1 is a possible D gene (5 bases). The CDR3 runs to 15 residues. Between the trimmed V and J ends, which lost 6 bases and 3 bases, there was a span of 12 bases. Germline CDR1 is MNHEY and CDR2 is SVGAGI. This chain's CDR3 is CASRTDESYNSPLHF. Here the CDR3 DNA reads TGTGCCAGCAGGACAGATGAGAGCTATAATTCACCCCTCCACTTT.

The gene calls are TRBV9 and TRBJ2-3; D gene uncertain. Germline V CDR1 and CDR2: SGDLS, YYNGEE. V was cut by 8 bases and J by 4 bases, with 17 bases left in between. The CDR3 runs 14 residues. The CDR3 protein is CASSGGEVPDTQYF. In DNA form, the CDR3 reads TGTGCCAGTTCCGGCGGAGAGGTGCCAGATACGCAGTATTTT.

The V call is TRBV28, the J call TRBJ2-7; either TRBD1 or TRBD2 may supply D (5 bases each). This CDR3 spans 14 amino acids. Germline CDR1 and CDR2: MDHEN and SYDVKM. The V end was cut by 7 bases, the J end by 0 bases, with 13 bases between. The DNA of the CDR3 is TGTGCCAGCAACCGGGCAGGGACCTCCTACGAGCAGTACTTC. It specifies CASNRAGTSYEQYF.

The chain is built from TRBV27 and TRBJ2-7; no firm D call. The CDR3 totals 13 residues. Germline CDR1 is MNHEY and CDR2 is SMNVEV (reference sequence). Trimming removed 2 bases from V and 2 bases from J, with 7 bases in between. CDR3 nucleotides: TGTGCCAGCAGTTTAACCCCACCCTACGAGCAGTACTTC. This codes for CASSLTPPYEQYF.

This clone is a singleton in its sample. The V and J genes are TRBV5-5 and TRBJ2-3; TRBD1 or TRBD2 may be the D gene (5 bases each). The CDR3 runs to 16 residues. CDR1 SGHKS and CDR2 YYEKEE come from the germline V gene (reference sequence). With 3 bases removed from V and 2 bases from J, the gap between germline ends came to 16 bases. CDR3 residues: CASSYRDRSYTDTQYF. The CDR3, as DNA: TGTGCCAGCAGCTATCGGGACCGGTCTTACACAGATACGCAGTATTTT.

J is TRBJ2-7 and V is TRBV19, with D unresolved. This CDR3 has 13 residues. Germline loops: CDR1 LNHDA, CDR2 SQIVND (reference sequence). The V end lost 3 bases, the J end lost 5 bases, and 11 bases lay between the germline ends. The CDR3 region is CASSMVEFNEQYF. CDR3 nucleotides: TGTGCCAGTAGTATGGTGGAGTTCAACGAGCAGTACTTC.

This clone was recorded only once. The chain employs TRBV10-2 and TRBJ2-3, with D tentatively TRBD1 or TRBD2 (5 bases each). V lost 8 bases, J lost 3 bases, and 21 bases lay in between. There are 16 residues in the CDR3. Per germline, CDR1 WSHSY and CDR2 SAAADI. The CDR3 here is CASSPGPLDVTDTQYF. CDR3 sequence (DNA): TGCGCCAGCTCTCCGGGACCCCTTGATGTGACAGATACGCAGTATTTT.

This chain connects TRBV10-1 to TRBJ2-7, with D tentatively TRBD1 (5 bases). The CDR3 is 14 residues long. Between the trimmed V and J ends, which lost 1 base and 3 bases, there was a span of 10 bases. In germline, CDR1 is WNHNN, CDR2 SYGVQD (reference sequence). The CDR3 DNA sequence: TGCGCCAGCAGTGAGTTTCCAGGGTACTACGAGCAGTACTTC. Residues: CASSEFPGYYEQYF.

The CDR3 region is CASSPGGRNYEQYF. CDR3 DNA sequence: TGTGCCAGCAGTCCCGGCGGGCGAAACTACGAGCAGTACTTC. V usage is TRBV14 and J usage is TRBJ2-7, with D possibly being TRBD2 (5 bases). CDR1 and CDR2 (germline): SGHDN, FVKESK. V was cut by 6 bases and J by 3 bases, with 15 bases left in between. The CDR3 has 14 amino acids.

The CDR3 loop is CASSEYRGQDTEAFF. The CDR3 DNA is TGTGCCAGCAGCGAGTACAGGGGGCAGGACACTGAAGCTTTCTTT. The chain combines TRBV5-8 with TRBJ1-1, with 9 bases identical to TRBD1. Germline values: CDR1 SGHTS, CDR2 YDEGEE. This CDR3 is built from 15 residues. The junction had 7 bases not matched to a gene; V was cut back by 4 bases and J by 3 bases.

This chain joins TRBV6-1 and TRBJ1-6; D is possibly TRBD1 (6 bases). This CDR3 is 17 amino acids long. Looked up from germline, CDR1 is MNHNS and CDR2 is SASEGT. Trimming left V 0 bases short and J 7 bases short, with 16 bases between. The CDR3 DNA is TGTGCCAGCAGTGAAGCACTCACAGGGAAGGAAAATTCACCCCTCCACTTT. Translation gives CASSEALTGKENSPLHF.

Concerning this clone: This may be a read error: a much more frequent sequence differs by one nucleotide. Other nucleotide sequences from this sample produce the same CDR3. V gene TRBV5-6 combines with J gene TRBJ1-1; no clear D gene. CDR1 and CDR2 from the germline V gene are SGHDT and YYEEEE. V was pared by 2 bases and J by 3 bases, with 5 bases between. The CDR3 runs 12 residues. CDR3 bases: TGTGCCAGCAGCTTTGGAGACACTGAAGCTTTCTTT. It translates to CASSFGDTEAFF.

This chain links TRBV7-9 with TRBJ1-2, with D tentatively TRBD1 (5 bases). V was shortened by 2 bases and J by 0 bases, with 10 bases between the two germline ends. The CDR3 has 15 residues. Germline V gene sequence: CDR1 SEHNR, CDR2 FQNEAQ (reference sequence). DNA of the CDR3: TGTGCCAGCAGCTTACTGGGGGATCCTAACTATGGCTACACCTTC. It yields the protein CASSLLGDPNYGYTF.

In the case of this clone: This sample also contains other DNA sequences that code for the same CDR3. The J gene is TRBJ2-3, the V gene TRBV27; D ambiguous. Germline V lookup: CDR1 MNHEY, CDR2 SMNVEV (reference sequence). The ends were cut back, 2 bases at V and 1 base at J, with 1 base in the middle. The CDR3 totals 12 residues. CDR3 nucleotide sequence: TGTGCCAGCAGTTTAGGCACAGATACGCAGTATTTT. Protein sequence: CASSLGTDTQYF.

The chain carries TRBV30 and TRBJ1-3, with no clear D. Germline V CDR1 and CDR2: GTSNPN, SVGIG (reference sequence). The CDR3 loop spans 15 amino acids. V gave up 1 base and J gave up 3 bases, with 13 bases separating them. This CDR3 reads CAWSGVVVVGNTIYF. CDR3 bases: TGTGCCTGGAGTGGAGTGGTGGTAGTTGGAAACACCATATATTTT.

The chain joins TRBV9 to TRBJ1-1, with 9 bases that match TRBD1. The CDR3 loop spans 18 amino acids. V gave up 0 bases and J gave up 5 bases; unmatched junction bases: 14. Germline CDR1 is SGDLS and CDR2 is YYNGEE. DNA for the CDR3: TGTGCCAGCAGCGTAGTCTCAGGGGGGGACAGGGCAGGAACTGAAGCTTTCTTT. Translation gives CASSVVSGGDRAGTEAFF.

The chain has TRBV7-9 and TRBJ2-2, with 8 bases fitting TRBD2. Germline CDR1 reads SEHNR; CDR2 reads FQNEAQ (reference sequence). This CDR3 region has 15 residues. The J segment lost 6 bases and the V segment lost 8 bases, leaving 11 bases of the junction unmatched. CDR3 DNA: TGTGCCAGCTTGGCCGGGACTAGTGATCCCGGGGAGCTGTTTTTT. This encodes CASLAGTSDPGELFF.

The CDR3 loop reads CASSFNREGQETQYF. CDR3 bases: TGTGCCAGCAGCTTTAACAGGGAGGGCCAAGAGACCCAGTACTTC. The chain employs TRBV7-9 and TRBJ2-5, with a weak D call TRBD2 (7 bases). Germline CDR1 reads SEHNR; CDR2 reads FQNEAQ (reference sequence). V was shortened by 3 bases and J by 1 base, with 12 bases between the two germline ends. This CDR3 has 15 residues.

The rearrangement links TRBV7-2 to TRBJ2-7; TRBD2 matches 12 bases. This CDR3 contains 15 residues. J gave up 3 bases and V 5 bases, and 5 bases lay outside the gene matches. The germline gives CDR1 SGHTA, CDR2 FQGNSA. DNA of the CDR3: TGTGCCAGCAGCCCCGGGACTAGCGGGCTCTACGAGCAGTACTTC. This sequence encodes CASSPGTSGLYEQYF.

This chain joins TRBV2 and TRBJ2-5; 9 positions agree with TRBD2. CDR3 length equals 16 residues. Losses at the gene ends were 7 bases for V and 0 bases for J; bases not matched to a gene: 9. Germline V gene data show CDR1 as SNHLY and CDR2 as FYNNEI. The CDR3, as DNA: TGTGCCAGCATCCGACTAGCGGACGTATACCAAGAGACCCAGTACTTC. Its protein is CASIRLADVYQETQYF.

A single count supports this clone. The gene calls are TRBV5-8 and TRBJ2-2; D is tentatively TRBD1 or TRBD2 (5 bases each). The CDR3 is 15 residues long. The germline gives CDR1 SGHTS, CDR2 YDEGEE. Trimming took off 2 bases at V and 4 bases at J, with 12 bases between the two ends. The CDR3 DNA reads as TGTGCCAGCAGCTTTTCGAGGGGTACCACCGGGGAGCTGTTTTTT. It is translated as CASSFSRGTTGELFF.

The gene calls are TRBV1 and TRBJ2-7. TRBV1 corresponds to a pseudogene. This CDR3 is built from 15 residues. CDR3 residues: CTKYGLAYNSYEQYF. CDR3 DNA: TGCACCAAGTACGGTTTGGCCTATAACTCCTACGAGCAGTACTTC.

This clone was detected once. The J gene is TRBJ1-3, the V gene TRBV28, with D hard to call. The germline gives CDR1 MDHEN, CDR2 SYDVKM. The germline V and J ends were trimmed by 2 bases and 0 bases, with 8 bases remaining between them. The CDR3 spans 15 residues. CDR3 nucleotide sequence: TGTGCCAGCAGTTTAGTACAGAACTCTGGAAACACCATATATTTT. Translation gives CASSLVQNSGNTIYF.

V usage is TRBV5-6 and J usage is TRBJ2-7, with D tentatively TRBD2 (5 bases). CDR3 size: 14 residues. Trimming cost V 3 bases and J 0 bases, with 10 bases left between them. Germline values: CDR1 SGHDT, CDR2 YYEEEE. The CDR3 nucleotides are TGTGCCAGCAGCTCCCCTAGCTCCTCCTACGAGCAGTACTTC. As protein: CASSSPSSSYEQYF.

The gene calls are TRBV7-9 and TRBJ2-3, with D possibly being TRBD2 (7 bases). Per germline, CDR1 SEHNR and CDR2 FQNEAQ (reference sequence). The CDR3 is 14 residues long. The V end was cut by 4 bases, the J end by 3 bases, with 11 bases between. The CDR3 DNA follows: TGTGCCAGCAGCTCTAGGGGGGGAACAGATACGCAGTATTTT. Protein: CASSSRGGTDTQYF.

The rearrangement links TRBV6-1 to TRBJ2-7; 10 positions match TRBD2. Per the germline V gene, CDR1 is MNHNS and CDR2 is SASEGT. The CDR3 has 17 amino acids. J was trimmed by 4 bases and V by 2 bases; bases with no gene match: 11. The CDR3 DNA sequence: TGTGCCAGCAGTGAACGGTCGGCTAGCGGGAGAGGTTACGAGCAGTACTTC. It yields the protein CASSERSASGRGYEQYF.

The rearrangement links TRBV27 to TRBJ2-7, with a tentative D call TRBD1 (5 bases). Germline V lookup: CDR1 MNHEY, CDR2 SMNVEV (reference sequence). The V end lost 1 base, the J end lost 1 base, and 11 bases lay between the germline ends. This CDR3 has 15 residues. CDR3 nucleotides: TGTGCCAGCAGTTTATTGGGGCCCGGGTCCTACGAGCAGTACTTC. It encodes CASSLLGPGSYEQYF.